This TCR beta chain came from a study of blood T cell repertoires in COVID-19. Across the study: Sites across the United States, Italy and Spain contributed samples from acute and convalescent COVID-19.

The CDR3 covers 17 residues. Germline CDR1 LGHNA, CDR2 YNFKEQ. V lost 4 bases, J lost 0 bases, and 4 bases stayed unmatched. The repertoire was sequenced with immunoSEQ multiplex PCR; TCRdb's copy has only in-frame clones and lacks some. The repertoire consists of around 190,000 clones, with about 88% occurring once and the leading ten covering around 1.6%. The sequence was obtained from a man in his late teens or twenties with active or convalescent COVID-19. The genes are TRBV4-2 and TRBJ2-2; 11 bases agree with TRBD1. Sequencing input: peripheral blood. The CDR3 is CASSRRDRGANTGELFF. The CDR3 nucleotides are TGTGCCAGCAGCCGAAGGGACAGGGGGGCGAACACCGGGGAGCTGTTTTTT.